These 9 T cell receptor beta chains were sequenced from one sample in a study of blood T cell repertoires in COVID-19. The assay was immunoSEQ multiplex PCR, and TCRdb's table has in-frame clones only and misses some. The sample lists around 170,000 clones; under 90% were seen once. Sequencing was carried out using PBMCs or T cells enriched from blood (not recorded which). Source of these receptors: a man aged 50 or older who had recovered from COVID-19.

The rearrangement uses TRBV6-2 or TRBV6-3 and TRBJ2-3; D call uncertain. Germline CDR1 reads MNHEY; CDR2 reads SVGEGT. Between the trimmed V and J ends, which lost 4 bases and 6 bases, there was a span of 5 bases. This CDR3 has 11 residues. The CDR3 DNA reads as TGTGCCAGCAGTTTTCCGGATACGCAGTATTTT. Its protein product is CASSFPDTQYF.

The J gene is TRBJ2-5, the V gene TRBV9; 11 bases match TRBD2. Trimming removed 2 bases from V and 1 base from J; junction bases left unmatched: 4. Germline CDR1 SGDLS, CDR2 YYNGEE. The CDR3 contains 16 residues. The chain's CDR3 is CASSVASGGFQETQYF. CDR3 coding DNA: TGTGCCAGCAGCGTTGCTAGCGGGGGGTTCCAAGAGACCCAGTACTTC.

The chain uses TRBV9 and TRBJ1-5; the D gene is possibly TRBD1 (5 bases). Germline CDR1 SGDLS, CDR2 YYNGEE. Trimming took off 4 bases at V and 0 bases at J, with 17 bases between the two ends. This CDR3 has 17 residues. The CDR3 sequence: CASSLRGDGDSNQPQHF. CDR3 coding DNA: TGTGCCAGCAGCCTACGGGGGGACGGGGATAGCAATCAGCCCCAGCATTTT.

There are many counts of this clone. This sequence joins TRBV19 and TRBJ1-6; tentatively, D is TRBD1 (6 bases). Germline V gene data show CDR1 as LNHDA and CDR2 as SQIVND (reference sequence). Trimming stripped 8 bases from V and 4 bases from J, with 18 bases between. The CDR3 length is 16 residues. CDR3 residues: CASGLPFGQYNSPLHF. CDR3 in DNA: TGTGCCAGTGGGTTGCCATTTGGACAGTATAATTCACCCCTCCACTTT.

This clone was found a few times. The chain carries TRBV6-1 and TRBJ1-5; D not resolved. The germline V and J ends were trimmed by 2 bases and 6 bases, with 17 bases remaining between them. The germline CDR1 and CDR2 sequences are MNHNS and SASEGT. The CDR3 is made up of 16 amino acids. The CDR3 protein is CASSELFTVEGQPQHF. DNA of the CDR3: TGTGCCAGCAGTGAACTGTTCACTGTTGAGGGTCAGCCCCAGCATTTT.

V is TRBV2 and J is TRBJ2-7; TRBD2 aligns across 9 bases. CDR1 and CDR2 from the germline V gene are SNHLY and FYNNEI. V lost 7 bases, J lost 4 bases, and 8 bases stayed unmatched. The CDR3 has 14 amino acids. The chain's CDR3 is CASTLAGRVYEQYF. CDR3 nucleotides: TGTGCCAGCACGCTAGCGGGGAGGGTTTACGAGCAGTACTTC. The variable domain in full, with the rest retrieved from reference TRBV2 and TRBJ2-7, is EPEVTQTPSHQVTQMGQEVILRCVPISNHLYFYWYRQILGQKVEFLVSFYNNEISEKSEIFDDQFSVERPDGSNFTLKIRSTKLEDSAMYFCASTLAGRVYEQYFGPGTRLTVT.

The V gene is TRBV6-2 or TRBV6-3, the J gene TRBJ2-5, with D maybe TRBD1 (7 bases). Between the trimmed V and J ends, which lost 6 bases and 1 base, there was a span of 18 bases. Germline V gives CDR1 MNHEY, CDR2 SVGEGT. The CDR3 totals 16 residues. DNA for the CDR3: TGTGCCAGCAGCCGTCCCAGGGGGGCTCCCCAAGAGACCCAGTACTTC. As protein: CASSRPRGAPQETQYF.

This rearrangement joins TRBV9 to TRBJ2-1, with 10 bases aligning to TRBD2. V lost 2 bases and J lost 6; bases outside the gene matches: 8. In germline, CDR1 is SGDLS, CDR2 YYNGEE. There are 16 residues in the CDR3. CDR3 amino acids: CASSVTGTSVPNEQFF. CDR3 in DNA: TGTGCCAGCAGCGTCACCGGGACTAGCGTCCCCAATGAGCAGTTCTTC.

The J gene is TRBJ1-1, the V gene TRBV7-3; 9 bases map to TRBD1. V trimming: 5 bases; J trimming: 6 bases; junction bases outside the gene matches: 4. The CDR3 runs to 13 residues. Germline V gene data show CDR1 as SGHTA and CDR2 as FQGTGA. The DNA for the CDR3 is TGTGCCAGCAGCCAGAGGACAGGGGCTGAAGCTTTCTTT. It specifies CASSQRTGAEAFF.